This T cell receptor beta chain is from a study of T cell repertoires in cytomegalovirus infection. On the study more broadly: It can be stated that public TCR beta signatures indicated CMV infection as well as a matching HLA type. The study, taken as a whole, reports: Cumulative frequency (of public TCR beta family members) identified carriers of CMV plus the relevant HLA.

The germline V gene encodes CDR1 DFQATT and CDR2 SNEGSKA (reference sequence). CDR3 length: 14 amino acids. V lost 0 bases to trimming and J lost 6 bases; unmatched junction nucleotides: 6. With regard to this clonotype: What it binds is not known.

TCRdb re-called the reads through MiXCR, storing one row per CDR3 protein. The data show a few hundred thousand distinct CDR3 sequences, over 8% seen once. The chain has TRBV20-1 and TRBJ2-3; TRBD2 matches 7 bases. Sequencing input: PBMCs. The sequence was collected from a human donor in good health (CMV status not recorded). Some clones in this sample may be carry-over from other donors' samples. CDR3 nucleotide sequence: TGCAGTGCTAGAGAGGGCGGGGGTTCGGATACGCAGTATTTT. It yields the protein CSAREGGGSDTQYF.